The next 22 T cell receptor beta chains were all read from a single sample in a study of CD8+ T cells in alopecia areata (dated by TCRdb to 2017 to 2018). CD4+ cells from 4 to 6 biomarker-study patients were further sorted into CD25+CD127- cells. Library preparation employed the immunoSEQ multiplex PCR assay. RNA was extracted from all samples and reverse transcribed into cDNA, which served as template for TCR sequencing. As stored in TCRdb, this immuneACCESS dataset retains in-frame rearrangements with V and J assigned. A fraction of the clones does not appear; measured against another copy, unresolved V genes explain less than half of the discrepancy, and the remainder lacks a known reason. The sample data list roughly 20,000 clones, and roughly 62% of these were observed just once. 4.5% of the sample comes from the top ten. Sequenced material: CD4+ Tregs sorted from blood. All receptors come from a human donor with alopecia areata.

The chain employs TRBV29-1 and TRBJ2-7, with 8 bases identical to TRBD1. V dropped 3 bases and J dropped 1; count of bases not matched to a gene: 2. Germline assignment: CDR1 SQVTM and CDR2 ANQGSEA. The CDR3 consists of 13 residues. CDR3 region: CSVEDRASYEQYF. The DNA of the CDR3 is TGCAGCGTTGAGGACAGGGCTTCCTACGAGCAGTACTTC.

This sequence joins TRBV30 and TRBJ2-1; 7 positions match TRBD2. Per germline, CDR1 GTSNPN and CDR2 SVGIG (reference sequence). The CDR3 length is 13 residues. The V segment lost 5 bases and the J segment 2 bases; nucleotides outside the gene matches: 3. CDR3 protein: CAWERGAYNEQFF. The CDR3 bases are TGTGCCTGGGAGCGGGGAGCCTACAATGAGCAGTTCTTC.

This clone was seen only a few times. This chain joins TRBV29-1 and TRBJ1-5, with D possibly matching TRBD1 (5 bases). Trimming removed 4 bases from V and 4 bases from J, with 11 bases in between. This CDR3 spans 13 amino acids. CDR1 SQVTM and CDR2 ANQGSEA come from the germline V gene. The CDR3 sequence: CSVGGTDNQPQHF. CDR3 nucleotide sequence: TGCAGCGTTGGGGGGACGGATAATCAGCCCCAGCATTTT.

The chain uses TRBV25-1 and TRBJ2-5, with D possibly being TRBD2 (5 bases). V was clipped by 2 bases and J by 1 base, with 14 bases between them. From germline, CDR1 is MGHDK and CDR2 SYGVNS. The CDR3 is made up of 16 amino acids. CDR3 coding DNA: TGTGCCAGCAGTGAAGGAGGCCTCCCCATCCAAGAGACCCAGTACTTC. Its protein product is CASSEGGLPIQETQYF.

The chain joins TRBV28 to TRBJ2-7; D call uncertain. The germline gives CDR1 MDHEN, CDR2 SYDVKM. This CDR3 has 13 amino acids. Deletions cut 5 bases from V and 2 bases from J, with 10 bases between. The CDR3 region has the DNA TGTGCCAGCAGTACGACAAGCCCCTACGAGCAGTACTTC. It codes for CASSTTSPYEQYF.

The J gene is TRBJ2-1, the V gene TRBV5-1; 16 positions agree with TRBD2. The germline gives CDR1 SGHRS, CDR2 YFSETQ. This CDR3 has 18 amino acids. V gave up 4 bases and J gave up 12 bases; unmatched junction bases: 16. In DNA, the CDR3 is TGCGCCAGCAGCCGCGGGACTAGCGGGGGGGCCCTGCGGGCGGGGCAGTTCTTC. Translation: CASSRGTSGGALRAGQFF.

This chain joins TRBV5-1 and TRBJ2-5; 10 bases agree with TRBD2. TRBJ2-7 explains the end of the DNA better; the J call may be wrong. CDR3 length: 14 residues. Per germline, CDR1 SGHRS and CDR2 YFSETQ. CDR3 sequence reads: CASSWTSGYYEQYF. The CDR3 DNA is TGCGCCAGCAGCTGGACTAGCGGCTACTACGAGCAGTACTTC.

This chain links TRBV7-9 with TRBJ2-1, with D unclear. The CDR3 sequence is 12 residues long. V was clipped by 1 base and J by 8 bases, with 6 bases between them. Germline CDR1 reads SEHNR; CDR2 reads FQNEAQ (reference sequence). CDR3 sequence: CASSLGSYEQFF. CDR3 in DNA: TGTGCCAGCAGCTTAGGATCATATGAGCAGTTCTTC.

The chain combines TRBV9 with TRBJ2-3, with 7 nucleotides matching TRBD1. J was trimmed by 0 bases and V by 3 bases; bases with no gene match: 7. Germline V gives CDR1 SGDLS, CDR2 YYNGEE. The CDR3 extends over 16 amino acids. CDR3 in DNA: TGTGCCAGCAGCGCCTCCCAGGGGGTTAGCACAGATACGCAGTATTTT. Translating gives CASSASQGVSTDTQYF.

This clone has a handful of counts. The rearrangement joins TRBV19 to TRBJ2-5, with 13 bases aligning to TRBD2. The J call may not be correct, given that the DNA end is closer to TRBJ2-7. Germline loops: CDR1 LNHDA, CDR2 SQIVND (reference sequence). CDR3 length equals 16 residues. For the CDR3, the DNA is TGTGCCAGTAGTAGAGGGACTAGCGGGATAGGGTACGAGCAGTACTTC. It is translated as CASSRGTSGIGYEQYF.

In this sample, this clone turned up a few times. The J gene is TRBJ2-6, the V gene TRBV11-3; D call uncertain. Germline values: CDR1 SGHNT, CDR2 YENEEA. The CDR3 is 13 residues long. With 5 bases removed from V and 4 bases from J, the gap between germline ends came to 6 bases. CDR3 bases: TGTGCCAGCAGCCCCTCCGGGGCCAACGTCCTGACTTTC. This gives the protein CASSPSGANVLTF.

CDR3 sequence: CASSGWPGNEQFF. As DNA, the CDR3 is TGTGCCAGCAGCGGCTGGCCGGGCAATGAGCAGTTCTTC. This chain connects TRBV25-1 to TRBJ2-1, with unresolved D. The ends were cut back, 6 bases at V and 6 bases at J, with 12 bases in the middle. Per the germline V gene, CDR1 is MGHDK and CDR2 is SYGVNS. The CDR3 has 13 residues.

The chain carries TRBV14 and TRBJ2-3; 11 nucleotides match TRBD2. Trimming removed 4 bases from V and 4 bases from J; junction bases left unmatched: 7. This CDR3 comprises 16 residues. Germline V gene lookup returns CDR1 SGHDN and CDR2 FVKESK. CDR3 protein: CASSPLAGGRSDTQYF. DNA of the CDR3: TGTGCCAGCAGCCCCCTAGCGGGAGGACGTTCAGATACGCAGTATTTT.

The chain carries TRBV7-8 and TRBJ1-2, with D possibly matching TRBD1 (5 bases). From germline, CDR1 is SGHVS and CDR2 FQNEAQ. With 2 bases removed from V and 5 bases from J, the gap between germline ends came to 9 bases. This CDR3 spans 13 amino acids. CDR3 sequence (DNA): TGTGCCAGCAGCTTAAGACAGAATTATGGCTACACCTTC. This gives the protein CASSLRQNYGYTF.

The chain has TRBV4-3 and TRBJ2-1; D not certain. Germline lookup yields CDR1 LGHNA and CDR2 YSLEER. CDR3 length: 13 residues. V was clipped by 1 base and J by 7 bases, with 8 bases between them. The CDR3 coding sequence is TGCGCCAGCAGCCAAGTCCCTCCTAATGAGCAGTTCTTC. This gives the protein CASSQVPPNEQFF.

The J gene is TRBJ2-7, the V gene TRBV5-1, with D possibly being TRBD1 or TRBD2 (5 bases each). Trimming left V 2 bases short and J 0 bases short, with 24 bases between. Per the germline V gene, CDR1 is SGHRS and CDR2 is YFSETQ. The CDR3 loop spans 19 amino acids. This CDR3 is CASSFISPGTGAYSYEQYF. CDR3 sequence (DNA): TGCGCCAGCAGCTTTATTTCCCCAGGGACGGGCGCCTACTCCTACGAGCAGTACTTC.

The V gene is TRBV28, the J gene TRBJ2-7, with D possibly called TRBD1 or TRBD2 (5 bases each). Germline V lookup: CDR1 MDHEN, CDR2 SYDVKM. There are 15 residues in the CDR3. Deletions cut 4 bases from V and 0 bases from J, with 13 bases between. The CDR3 sequence: CASSSQGGGSYEQYF. The CDR3 DNA reads as TGTGCCAGCAGTTCCCAGGGTGGGGGCTCCTACGAGCAGTACTTC.

The chain combines TRBV7-2 with TRBJ1-1; D is perhaps TRBD1 (6 bases). The CDR3 spans 14 residues. Germline assignment: CDR1 SGHTA and CDR2 FQGNSA. Trimming cost V 6 bases and J 1 base, with 12 bases left between them. The CDR3 sequence is CASSRRGANTEAFF. The CDR3 nucleotides read TGTGCCAGCAGTAGAAGGGGGGCGAACACTGAAGCTTTCTTT.

The V call is TRBV7-9, the J call TRBJ2-1, with D hard to call. Trimming pared 5 bases from V and 7 bases from J, leaving 21 bases between. The CDR3 sequence is 16 residues long. CDR1 and CDR2 from the germline V gene are SEHNR and FQNEAQ (reference sequence). The CDR3 DNA is TGTGCCAGCAGCCCTGCTGGGGTGAGAGGTAGGAATGAGCAGTTCTTC. The encoded protein is CASSPAGVRGRNEQFF. Filled out from reference TRBV7-9 and TRBJ2-1, the complete variable domain reads DTGVSQNPRHKITKRGQNVTFRCDPISEHNRLYWYRQTLGQGPEFLTYFQNEAQLEKSRLLSDRFSAERPKGSFSTLEIQRTEQGDSAMYLCASSPAGVRGRNEQFFGPGTRLTVL.

V usage is TRBV2 and J usage is TRBJ2-7; 8 bases match TRBD2. Germline CDR1 and CDR2: SNHLY and FYNNEI. The CDR3 is 14 amino acids. J was trimmed by 1 base and V by 5 bases; bases with no gene match: 4. In nucleotides, the CDR3 is TGTGCCAGCAGTTCCCAGCGGGGGTCCTACGAGCAGTACTTC. Its protein product is CASSSQRGSYEQYF. Full variable domain (rest looked up from reference TRBV2 and TRBJ2-7): EPEVTQTPSHQVTQMGQEVILRCVPISNHLYFYWYRQILGQKVEFLVSFYNNEISEKSEIFDDQFSVERPDGSNFTLKIRSTKLEDSAMYFCASSSQRGSYEQYFGPGTRLTVT.

This clone has more than one count but fewer than ten. V gene TRBV19 combines with J gene TRBJ1-6; 8 bases map to TRBD1. Per the germline V gene, CDR1 is LNHDA and CDR2 is SQIVND (reference sequence). The CDR3 covers 15 residues. J was trimmed by 11 bases and V by 6 bases; bases with no gene match: 12. CDR3 protein: CASSRDRGGRAPLHF. CDR3 sequence (DNA): TGTGCCAGTAGCCGTGACAGGGGAGGGAGGGCACCCCTCCACTTT.

This chain's CDR3 is CASSLAWGSGSRETQYF. The CDR3, as DNA: TGTGCCAGCAGCTTGGCCTGGGGTAGCGGGAGCCGGGAGACCCAGTACTTC. This chain uses TRBV13 with TRBJ2-5, with 9 nucleotides matching TRBD2. The CDR3 spans 17 residues. Germline V lookup: CDR1 PRHDT, CDR2 FYEKMQ (reference sequence). After removal of 3 bases from V and 5 bases from J, the junction contained 13 bases not matched to a gene. Combining the CDR3 with reference TRBV13 and TRBJ2-5 gives the whole variable domain AAGVIQSPRHLIKEKRETATLKCYPIPRHDTVYWYQQGPGQDPQFLISFYEKMQSDKGSIPDRFSAQQFSDYHSELNMSSLELGDSALYFCASSLAWGSGSRETQYFGPGTRLLVL.